The 10 T cell receptor beta chains listed next were all sequenced from one sample in a study of cytomegalovirus exposure and HLA in healthy donors. 60 Vbeta and 13 Jbeta primers were used in PCR. The data were produced by immunoSEQ multiplex PCR, yet TCRdb's version contains in-frame clones alone and is incomplete. The repertoire holds roughly 180,000 clones, with more than 70% as singletons. The sample consisted of PBMCs. Receptors originate from a woman aged 40 to 50 in good health and CMV-seropositive.

The chain carries TRBV9 and TRBJ2-1; 7 bases match TRBD2. The CDR3 consists of 15 residues. V gave up 4 bases and J gave up 4 bases; unmatched junction bases: 8. Germline assignment: CDR1 SGDLS and CDR2 YYNGEE. CDR3 coding DNA: TGTGCCAGCAGCCCGCTAGCGGTAGATTACAATGAGCAGTTCTTC. It is translated as CASSPLAVDYNEQFF.

This chain joins TRBV11-2 and TRBJ1-2; TRBD1 agrees at 12 bases. The CDR3 covers 13 residues. Unmatched junction bases numbered 1, after V lost 5 bases and J lost 6 bases. Per the germline V gene, CDR1 is SGHAT and CDR2 is FQNNGV. In DNA, the CDR3 is TGTGCCAGCAGCCGGGACAGGGGGCATGGCTACACCTTC. It yields the protein CASSRDRGHGYTF.

V is TRBV2 and J is TRBJ2-3; D may be TRBD2 (5 bases). Germline assignment: CDR1 SNHLY and CDR2 FYNNEI. CDR3 length: 15 amino acids. The V and J ends lost 7 bases and 4 bases respectively, with 18 bases between them. The CDR3 loop is CASTWELPRPDTQYF. The CDR3 DNA is TGTGCCAGCACATGGGAGTTGCCGCGGCCAGATACGCAGTATTTT.

The gene calls are TRBV5-6 and TRBJ2-6, with no clear D. CDR1 is SGHDT and CDR2 is YYEEEE in the germline V gene. The CDR3 is 13 amino acids. Trimming stripped 3 bases from V and 2 bases from J, with 3 bases between. The CDR3 is CASSSAGANVLTF. Here the CDR3 DNA reads TGTGCCAGCAGCTCAGCTGGGGCCAACGTCCTGACTTTC. Looking up the rest from reference TRBV5-6 and TRBJ2-6 gives the full variable domain: DAGVTQSPTHLIKTRGQQVTLRCSPKSGHDTVSWYQQALGQGPQFIFQYYEEEERQRGNFPDRFSGHQFPNYSSELNVNALLLGDSALYLCASSSAGANVLTFGAGSRLTVL.

The rearrangement joins TRBV5-1 to TRBJ1-4; tentatively, D is TRBD1 (5 bases). There are 14 residues in the CDR3. V lost 2 bases, J lost 5 bases, and 10 bases lay in between. Germline CDR1 SGHRS, CDR2 YFSETQ. CDR3 amino acids: CASSFSGQNEKLFF. CDR3 nucleotides: TGCGCCAGCAGCTTTTCAGGGCAGAATGAAAAACTGTTTTTT.

The J gene is TRBJ1-4, the V gene TRBV25-1, with 9 positions matching TRBD1. V shed 7 bases, J shed 8 bases, and the junction held 11 bases outside the gene matches. This CDR3 has 15 residues. Germline V gene lookup returns CDR1 MGHDK and CDR2 SYGVNS. The CDR3 loop reads CASTAGTGRNEKLFF. The CDR3 DNA reads as TGTGCCAGCACCGCGGGGACAGGGAGAAACGAAAAACTGTTTTTT.

The chain employs TRBV9 and TRBJ1-2; TRBD1 agrees at 10 bases. There are 13 residues in the CDR3. J was trimmed by 4 bases and V by 8 bases; bases with no gene match: 5. Germline CDR1 reads SGDLS; CDR2 reads YYNGEE. The CDR3 DNA sequence: TGTGCCAGTTGGAGGACAGGGGGCTATGGCTACACCTTC. Its translation: CASWRTGGYGYTF.

V and J are TRBV30 and TRBJ2-6; possible D gene TRBD2, 5 bases. With 0 bases removed from V and 0 bases from J, the gap between germline ends came to 15 bases. The CDR3 has 18 amino acids. CDR1 is GTSNPN, CDR2 SVGIG, per germline (reference sequence). The CDR3 bases are TGTGCCTGGAGTGTGCGCTCTACCACTAGCTCTGGGGCCAACGTCCTGACTTTC. Protein: CAWSVRSTTSSGANVLTF.

In its sample, this clone ranks as medium-sized. The chain employs TRBV19 and TRBJ2-1; the D is unclear. The germline V gene has CDR1 LNHDA and CDR2 SQIVND (reference sequence). The CDR3 runs to 16 residues. Trimming took off 6 bases at V and 0 bases at J, with 15 bases between the two ends. The CDR3 DNA reads as TGTGCCAGTAGCTCGCTAGAATCGGGCTCCTACAATGAGCAGTTCTTC. It yields the protein CASSSLESGSYNEQFF.

The gene calls are TRBV6-4 and TRBJ2-5; the match to TRBD1 covers 9 bases. After removal of 6 bases from V and 9 bases from J, the junction contained 8 bases not matched to a gene. This CDR3 has 13 residues. Germline values: CDR1 MRHNA, CDR2 SNTAGT. Here the CDR3 reads CASSEGQGMAQYF. The CDR3 coding sequence is TGTGCCAGCAGCGAAGGACAGGGGATGGCCCAGTACTTC.